The 26 T cell receptor beta chains below all came from one sample that was sequenced in a study of T cells expressing NK-cell markers. TCRdb processed the 5' RACE reads again and assigns one entry to each CDR3 protein, with no DNA. Recorded here are 500,000 to 700,000 distinct CDR3 sequences; the top ten clones represent 3.5% to 4.5%. The sequencing input was blood T cells: a sorted CD56 or NKG2C T cell subset, CD4+ or CD8+ T cells, or bulk PBMC T cells (not recorded which). Receptors originate from a man between 18 and 35 years old in good health.

CDR3 protein: CASSYSASGRAQGEQYF. The chain has TRBV6-2 or TRBV6-3 and TRBJ2-7; the TCRdb D gene call, TRBD2, has no DNA to confirm it. Germline V lookup: CDR1 MNHEY, CDR2 SVGEGT. The CDR3 covers 17 residues.

V is TRBV19 and J is TRBJ1-1; the TRBD1 assignment by TCRdb is unverifiable without DNA. This CDR3 contains 16 residues. Germline V gene lookup returns CDR1 LNHDA and CDR2 SQIVND (reference sequence). The CDR3 sequence: CASKVRTGGQNTEAFF.

This sequence joins TRBV5-8 and TRBJ2-7. Germline assignment: CDR1 SGHTS and CDR2 YDEGEE. This CDR3 is built from 12 residues. This CDR3 reads CASSFYQGEQYF.

V is TRBV24-1 and J is TRBJ2-1; TCRdb's D call of TRBD2 is untestable without DNA. Germline lookup yields CDR1 KGHDR and CDR2 SFDVKD. This CDR3 spans 16 amino acids. The CDR3 is CATSDFGGTLDHEQFF.

The chain is built from TRBV12-3 or TRBV12-4 and TRBJ2-2. This CDR3 comprises 15 residues. The CDR3: CASSARRRHTGELFF.

This chain links TRBV12-3 or TRBV12-4 with TRBJ2-4; TCRdb designates TRBD2, a call that cannot be tested without DNA. The CDR3 runs to 12 residues. CDR3 residues: CASSFGQRGKYF.

V usage is TRBV5-1 and J usage is TRBJ2-7; TCRdb designates TRBD2, a call that cannot be tested without DNA. CDR3 length equals 19 residues. Germline CDR1 is SGHRS and CDR2 is YFSETQ. The CDR3 region is CASSSNPGTSGRARNEQYF.

The rearrangement uses TRBV6-5 and TRBJ2-5; without DNA, the TCRdb call of TRBD2 cannot be checked. Per the germline V gene, CDR1 is MNHEY and CDR2 is SVGAGI. The CDR3 covers 19 residues. CDR3 sequence: CASSYGLEKGQPGQETQYF.

The chain has TRBV11-2 and TRBJ2-7; TCRdb picks TRBD2, but there is no DNA to check that call. This CDR3 has 13 residues. Germline V gene data show CDR1 as SGHAT and CDR2 as FQNNGV. CDR3 residues: CASSPPVLYEQYF.

CDR3: CAITPGFAGEGDTQYF. The chain is built from TRBV10-3 and TRBJ2-3; as DNA is missing, the TRBD1 call by TCRdb cannot be tested. The CDR3 runs to 16 residues. CDR1 and CDR2 from the germline V gene are ENHRY and SYGVKD.

This chain uses TRBV4-3 with TRBJ2-1. Germline CDR1 reads LGHNA; CDR2 reads YSLEER. This CDR3 spans 16 amino acids. The CDR3: CASSQEYHSSYNEQFF.

The CDR3 loop is CASSLAGRLEKLFF. The chain carries TRBV12-3 or TRBV12-4 and TRBJ1-4. The CDR3 length is 14 residues.

This chain uses TRBV27 with TRBJ2-1; there is no DNA to check the TCRdb D call of TRBD2. CDR3 length: 14 residues. Per germline, CDR1 MNHEY and CDR2 SMNVEV (reference sequence). CDR3 region: CASKPGLAYNEQFF.

The CDR3 protein is CASSLLNDLQETQYF. The chain recombines TRBV5-1 with TRBJ2-5. CDR3 length equals 15 residues. CDR1 and CDR2 from the germline V gene are SGHRS and YFSETQ.

The chain's CDR3 is CAIRDSSYEQYF. The V and J genes are TRBV10-3 and TRBJ2-7. From germline, CDR1 is ENHRY and CDR2 SYGVKD. This CDR3 spans 12 amino acids.

The CDR3 reads CATSRDLSGQSNEKLFF. The genes are TRBV15 and TRBJ1-4; no DNA is available, so the TRBD1 call from TCRdb remains unchecked. Germline CDR1 and CDR2: LNHNV and YYDKDF (reference sequence). This CDR3 is 17 amino acids long.

The V call is TRBV10-3, the J call TRBJ2-7; TCRdb lists TRBD2, though no DNA is available to test this call. Germline V lookup: CDR1 ENHRY, CDR2 SYGVKD. The CDR3 totals 16 residues. The CDR3 region is CAIRKGLAGGVYEQYF.

This rearrangement joins TRBV20-1 to TRBJ1-4. The CDR3 is made up of 16 amino acids. Germline-derived CDR1 and CDR2 are DFQATT and SNEGSKA (reference sequence). This CDR3 is CSARDLAGTTNEKLFF.

V usage is TRBV11-3 and J usage is TRBJ2-1; TCRdb outputs TRBD2, but without DNA this stays unchecked. Germline CDR1 is SGHNT and CDR2 is YENEEA. The CDR3 is 15 residues long. The CDR3 reads CASSSSGTPYNEQFF.

V is TRBV7-9 and J is TRBJ2-3; the D call of TRBD1 rests on TCRdb alone, since no DNA is present to check it. Per germline, CDR1 SEHNR and CDR2 FQNEAQ (reference sequence). The CDR3 has 12 amino acids. CDR3 in amino acids: CASSLALDREYF.

The V gene is TRBV5-6, the J gene TRBJ2-4; the D call from TCRdb, TRBD2, cannot be confirmed without DNA. This CDR3 is built from 14 residues. CDR1 is SGHDT and CDR2 is YYEEEE in the germline V gene. The CDR3 spells CASSLEGTRSIQYF.

The rearrangement joins TRBV18 to TRBJ2-1; checking the TCRdb D call of TRBD1 is not possible without DNA. CDR3 length equals 14 residues. In germline, CDR1 is KGHSH, CDR2 LQKENI. The CDR3: CASSPGQTYNEQFF.

The chain has TRBV7-2 and TRBJ1-4. Germline V gene lookup returns CDR1 SGHTA and CDR2 FQGNSA. The CDR3 extends over 15 amino acids. This chain's CDR3 is CASSPLGATNEKLFF.

The rearrangement links TRBV7-6 to TRBJ2-3; the D call from TCRdb, TRBD2, cannot be confirmed without DNA. The CDR3 contains 15 residues. Germline CDR1 is SGHVS and CDR2 is FNYEAQ. Here the CDR3 reads CASSLYEGGPDTQYF.

The V gene is TRBV18, the J gene TRBJ2-7; the TCRdb D gene call, TRBD2, has no DNA to confirm it. Per the germline V gene, CDR1 is KGHSH and CDR2 is LQKENI. CDR3 length: 16 residues. This CDR3 is CASSPAGRALSYEQYF.

The V gene is TRBV28, the J gene TRBJ2-7; TCRdb picks TRBD1, but there is no DNA to check that call. The germline V gene has CDR1 MDHEN and CDR2 SYDVKM. The CDR3 runs to 16 residues. The CDR3 sequence is CASSARGGRERYEQYF.